This entry lists 8 T cell receptor beta chains sequenced from one sample in a study of cytomegalovirus exposure and HLA in healthy donors. This PCR relied on a set of 60 Vbeta primers and 13 Jbeta primers. Sequenced by immunoSEQ multiplex PCR; TCRdb stores in-frame clones only, minus some. The sample records 200,000 to 250,000 clones, roughly 82% being singletons. Sequences were obtained from PBMCs. All receptors come from a woman in her 40s in good health and CMV-seropositive.

This clone was seen a single time. The chain joins TRBV14 to TRBJ2-5; D is perhaps TRBD1 (6 bases). V lost 0 bases and J lost 3, with 14 bases in between. This CDR3 contains 16 residues. Per the germline V gene, CDR1 is SGHDN and CDR2 is FVKESK. CDR3 bases: TGTGCCAGCAGCCAAGACCACCGACGGACAGAAGAGACCCAGTACTTC. Translating it yields CASSQDHRRTEETQYF. Together with reference TRBV14 and TRBJ2-5, the CDR3 gives the full variable domain: EAGVTQFPSHSVIEKGQTVTLRCDPISGHDNLYWYRRVMGKEIKFLLHFVKESKQDESGMPNNRFLAERTGGTYSTLKVQPAELEDSGVYFCASSQDHRRTEETQYFGPGTRLLVL.

The gene calls are TRBV9 and TRBJ1-2, with 7 bases aligning to TRBD1. The length of the CDR3 is 15 residues. Trimming took 4 bases from V and 4 from J; bases not matched to a gene: 10. CDR1 and CDR2 (germline): SGDLS, YYNGEE. CDR3 sequence: CASSPRQGMSYGYTF. The CDR3 bases are TGTGCCAGCAGCCCTCGACAGGGAATGAGCTATGGCTACACCTTC. The variable domain in full, with the rest retrieved from reference TRBV9 and TRBJ1-2, is DSGVTQTPKHLITATGQRVTLRCSPRSGDLSVYWYQQSLDQGLQFLIQYYNGEERAKGNILERFSAQQFPDLHSELNLSSLELGDSALYFCASSPRQGMSYGYTFGSGTRLTVV.

For this clone: A junction boundary mismatches the germline segment, possibly from a read error. V is TRBV27 and J is TRBJ1-1; a possible D gene is TRBD1 (5 bases). The CDR3 is 14 residues long. Germline lookup yields CDR1 MNHEY and CDR2 SMNVEV (reference sequence). The CDR3 DNA sequence: TGTGCCGGCAGTTCACCACAGGTCGGAACTGAAGCTTTCTTT. This codes for CAGSSPQVGTEAFF.

This clone has more than one count but fewer than ten. The gene calls are TRBV7-2 and TRBJ2-7, with D possibly being TRBD1 (6 bases). V dropped 0 bases and J dropped 1 base, with 10 bases sitting between them. The CDR3 spans 15 residues. Germline values: CDR1 SGHTA, CDR2 FQGNSA. DNA of the CDR3: TGTGCCAGCAGCTTAGCGGGGACACCATCCTACGAGCAGTACTTC. Its protein is CASSLAGTPSYEQYF.

V gene TRBV28 combines with J gene TRBJ1-1; no definite D call. The V end was cut by 2 bases, the J end by 2 bases, with 3 bases between. The CDR3 has 12 residues. Germline CDR1 MDHEN, CDR2 SYDVKM. The CDR3 DNA reads TGTGCCAGCAGTTTACAAAACACTGAAGCTTTCTTT. Its translation: CASSLQNTEAFF.

V usage is TRBV4-1 and J usage is TRBJ2-1; 8 bases are shared with TRBD2. Germline V gives CDR1 MGHRA, CDR2 YSYEKL. This CDR3 has 14 amino acids. The trim removed 1 base at V and 10 bases at J, leaving 6 bases unmatched. CDR3: CASSQVAGTEEQFF. CDR3 DNA sequence: TGCGCCAGCAGCCAAGTAGCGGGAACGGAAGAGCAGTTCTTC.

The chain links TRBV4-1 to TRBJ2-7, with D maybe TRBD1 (5 bases). The CDR3 contains 15 residues. Trimming left V 4 bases short and J 1 base short, with 14 bases between. Looked up from germline, CDR1 is MGHRA and CDR2 is YSYEKL. The CDR3 loop reads CASSLGQGWSYEQYF. DNA of the CDR3: TGCGCCAGCAGCCTAGGCCAGGGTTGGTCCTACGAGCAGTACTTC.

There are a few counts of this clone. The V gene is TRBV6-6, the J gene TRBJ2-7; D is perhaps TRBD2 (5 bases). CDR3 length: 12 amino acids. The V end was cut by 5 bases, the J end by 7 bases, with 12 bases between. In germline, CDR1 is MNHNY, CDR2 SVGAGI (reference sequence). The CDR3 region has the DNA TGTGCCAGCAGTGACGACGGGAAGGAGCAGTACTTC. Encoded protein: CASSDDGKEQYF.